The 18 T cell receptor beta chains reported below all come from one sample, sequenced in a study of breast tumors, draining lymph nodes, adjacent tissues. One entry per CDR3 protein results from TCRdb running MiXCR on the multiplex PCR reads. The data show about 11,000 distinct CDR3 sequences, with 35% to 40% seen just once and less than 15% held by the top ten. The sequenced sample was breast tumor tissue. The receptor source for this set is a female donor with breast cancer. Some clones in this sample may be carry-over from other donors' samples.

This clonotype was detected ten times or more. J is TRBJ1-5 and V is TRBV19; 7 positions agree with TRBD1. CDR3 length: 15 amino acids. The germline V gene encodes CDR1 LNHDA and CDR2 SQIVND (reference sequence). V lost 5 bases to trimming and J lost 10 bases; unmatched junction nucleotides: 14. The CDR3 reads CASSERTARGTPQHF. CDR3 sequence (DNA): TGTGCCAGTAGTGAAAGGACAGCCAGGGGGACACCCCAGCATTTT.

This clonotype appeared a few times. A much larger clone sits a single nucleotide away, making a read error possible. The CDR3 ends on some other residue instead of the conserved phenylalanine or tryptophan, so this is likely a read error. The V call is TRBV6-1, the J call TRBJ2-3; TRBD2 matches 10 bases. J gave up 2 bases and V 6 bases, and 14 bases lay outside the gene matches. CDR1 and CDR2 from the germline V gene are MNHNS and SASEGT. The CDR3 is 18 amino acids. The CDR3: CASRVAGGLYRVTDTQYL. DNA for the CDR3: TGTGCCAGCAGGGTAGCGGGGGGCCTGTATAGGGTCACAGATACGCAGTATCTT.

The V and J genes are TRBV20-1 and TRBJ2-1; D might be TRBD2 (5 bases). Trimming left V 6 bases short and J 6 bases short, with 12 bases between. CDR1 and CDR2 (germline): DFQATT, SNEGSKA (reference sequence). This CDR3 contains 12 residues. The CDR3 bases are TGCAGTGCCCAAACTAGAATCAATGAGCAGTTCTTC. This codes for CSAQTRINEQFF.

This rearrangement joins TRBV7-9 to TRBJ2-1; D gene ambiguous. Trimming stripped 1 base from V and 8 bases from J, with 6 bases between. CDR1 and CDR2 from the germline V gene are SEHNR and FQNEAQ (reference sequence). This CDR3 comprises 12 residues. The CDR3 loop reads CASSLVRHEQFF. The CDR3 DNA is TGTGCCAGCAGCTTAGTTCGGCATGAGCAGTTCTTC.

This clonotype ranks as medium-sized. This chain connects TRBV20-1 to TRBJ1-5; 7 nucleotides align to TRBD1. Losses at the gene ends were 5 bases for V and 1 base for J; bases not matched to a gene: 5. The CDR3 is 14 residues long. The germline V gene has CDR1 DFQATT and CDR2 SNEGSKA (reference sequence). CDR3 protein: CSAGDRWSNQPQHF. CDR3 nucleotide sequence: TGCAGTGCTGGGGACAGATGGAGCAATCAGCCCCAGCATTTT.

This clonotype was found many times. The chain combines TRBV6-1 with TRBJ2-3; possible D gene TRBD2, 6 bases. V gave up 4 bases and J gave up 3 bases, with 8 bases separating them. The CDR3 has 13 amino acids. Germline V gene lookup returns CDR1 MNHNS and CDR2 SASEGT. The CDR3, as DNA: TGTGCCAGCAGTGTTCGGGGGACAGATACGCAGTATTTT. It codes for CASSVRGTDTQYF.

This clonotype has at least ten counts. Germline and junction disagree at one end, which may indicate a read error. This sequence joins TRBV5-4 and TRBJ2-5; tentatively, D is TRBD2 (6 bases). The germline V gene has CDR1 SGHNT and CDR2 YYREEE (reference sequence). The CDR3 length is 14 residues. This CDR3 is CASSLEGAWETQYF. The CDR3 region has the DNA TGTGCTAGCAGCTTGGAGGGAGCATGGGAGACCCAGTACTTC.

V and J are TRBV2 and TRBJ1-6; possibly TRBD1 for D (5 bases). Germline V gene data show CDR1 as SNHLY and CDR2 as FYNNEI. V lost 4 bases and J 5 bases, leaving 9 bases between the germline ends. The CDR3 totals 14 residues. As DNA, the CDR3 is TGTGCCAGCAGTGGGGGGACTAATAATTCACCCCTCCACTTT. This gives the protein CASSGGTNNSPLHF. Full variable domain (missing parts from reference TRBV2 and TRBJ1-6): EPEVTQTPSHQVTQMGQEVILRCVPISNHLYFYWYRQILGQKVEFLVSFYNNEISEKSEIFDDQFSVERPDGSNFTLKIRSTKLEDSAMYFCASSGGTNNSPLHFGNGTRLTVT.

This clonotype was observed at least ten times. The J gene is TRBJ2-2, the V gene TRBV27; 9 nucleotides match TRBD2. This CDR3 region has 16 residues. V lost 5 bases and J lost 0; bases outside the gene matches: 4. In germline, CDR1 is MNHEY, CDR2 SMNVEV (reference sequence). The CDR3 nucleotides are TGTGCCAGCAGTACGACTAGCGGAGCGAACACCGGGGAGCTGTTTTTT. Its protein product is CASSTTSGANTGELFF.

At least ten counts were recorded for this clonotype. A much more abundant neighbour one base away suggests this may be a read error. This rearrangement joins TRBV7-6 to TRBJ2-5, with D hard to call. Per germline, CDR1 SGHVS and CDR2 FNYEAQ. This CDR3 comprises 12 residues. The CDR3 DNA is TGTGCCAGCAGCTTAGCGCCAGAGACCCGGTACTTC. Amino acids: CASSLAPETRYF.

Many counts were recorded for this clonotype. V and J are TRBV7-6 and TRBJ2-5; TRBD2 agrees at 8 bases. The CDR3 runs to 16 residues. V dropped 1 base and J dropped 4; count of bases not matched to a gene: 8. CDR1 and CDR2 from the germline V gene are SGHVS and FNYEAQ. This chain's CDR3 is CASSLVVSSGRETQYF. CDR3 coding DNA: TGTGCCAGCAGCTTAGTGGTATCGAGCGGGAGAGAGACCCAGTACTTC.

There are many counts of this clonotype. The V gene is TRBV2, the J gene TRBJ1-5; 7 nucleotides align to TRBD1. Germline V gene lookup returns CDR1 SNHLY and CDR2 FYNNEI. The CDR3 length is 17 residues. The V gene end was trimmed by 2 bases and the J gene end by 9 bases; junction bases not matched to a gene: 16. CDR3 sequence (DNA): TGTGCCAGCAGTGAATTTATAACAACCGACAGGGCCCGGCCCCAGCATTTT. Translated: CASSEFITTDRARPQHF. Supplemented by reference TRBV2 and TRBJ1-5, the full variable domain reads EPEVTQTPSHQVTQMGQEVILRCVPISNHLYFYWYRQILGQKVEFLVSFYNNEISEKSEIFDDQFSVERPDGSNFTLKIRSTKLEDSAMYFCASSEFITTDRARPQHFGDGTRLSIL.

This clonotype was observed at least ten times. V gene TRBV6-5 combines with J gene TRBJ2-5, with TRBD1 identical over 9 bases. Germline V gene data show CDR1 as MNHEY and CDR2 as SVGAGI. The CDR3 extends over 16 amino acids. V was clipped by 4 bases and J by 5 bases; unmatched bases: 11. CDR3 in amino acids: CASSWDRDREAETQYF. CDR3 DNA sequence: TGTGCCAGCAGTTGGGACAGGGACCGAGAGGCGGAGACCCAGTACTTC.

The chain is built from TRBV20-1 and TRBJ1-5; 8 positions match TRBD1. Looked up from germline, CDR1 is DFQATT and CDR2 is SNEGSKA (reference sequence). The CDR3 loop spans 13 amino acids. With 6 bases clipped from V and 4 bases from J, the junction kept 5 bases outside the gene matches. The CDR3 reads CSAEDRANQPQHF. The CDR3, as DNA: TGCAGTGCCGAGGACAGGGCAAATCAGCCCCAGCATTTT.

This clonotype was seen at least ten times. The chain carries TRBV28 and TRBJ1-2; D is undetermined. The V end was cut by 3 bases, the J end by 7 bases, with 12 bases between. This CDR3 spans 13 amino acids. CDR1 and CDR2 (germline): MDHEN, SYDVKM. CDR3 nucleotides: TGTGCCAGCAGTTTCGGTGGGATTCGTGGCTACACCTTC. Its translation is CASSFGGIRGYTF.

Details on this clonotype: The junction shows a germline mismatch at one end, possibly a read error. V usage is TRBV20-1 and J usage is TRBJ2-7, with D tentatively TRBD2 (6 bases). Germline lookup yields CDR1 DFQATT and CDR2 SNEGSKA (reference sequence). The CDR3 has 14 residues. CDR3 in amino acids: CSAREGGTPYEQYF. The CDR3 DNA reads TGCAGTGCCAGAGAAGGCGGGACCCCCTACGAGCAGTACTTC.

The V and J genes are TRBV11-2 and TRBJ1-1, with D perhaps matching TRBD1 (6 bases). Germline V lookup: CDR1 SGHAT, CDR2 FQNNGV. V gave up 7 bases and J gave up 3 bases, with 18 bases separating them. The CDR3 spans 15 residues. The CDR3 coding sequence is TGTGCCAGCACCCGTACAGGGTCGGCTGACACTGAAGCTTTCTTT. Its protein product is CASTRTGSADTEAFF.

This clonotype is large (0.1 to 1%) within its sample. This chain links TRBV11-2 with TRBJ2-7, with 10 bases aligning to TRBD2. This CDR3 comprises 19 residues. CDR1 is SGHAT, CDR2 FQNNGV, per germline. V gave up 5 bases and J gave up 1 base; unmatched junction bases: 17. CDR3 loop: CASSGDGSSGSDGSYEQYF. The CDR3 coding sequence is TGTGCCAGCAGCGGAGATGGGTCTAGCGGGAGTGATGGTTCCTACGAGCAGTACTTC.